This T cell receptor (beta chain) was sequenced during a study of CD8+ T cells in alopecia areata. The sequencing template was cDNA reverse transcribed from extracted RNA. Only in-frame clones appear in the TCRdb table, and some are missing; sequencing was by immunoSEQ multiplex PCR. Of about 20,000 clones listed, more than 50% are singletons. The CDR3 has 14 amino acids. The germline CDR1 and CDR2 sequences are SEHNR and FQNEAQ (reference sequence). V was trimmed by 5 bases and J by 2 bases, leaving 11 bases between them. The study team obtained lesional scalp punch biopsies and peripheral blood from alopecia areata patients.

V and J are TRBV7-9 and TRBJ2-3; D remains unclear. Sample: skin, taken at week 0. This TCR was recovered from a human donor with alopecia areata. CDR3 sequence reads: CASSIGPNTDTQYF. CDR3 nucleotide sequence: TGTGCCAGCAGCATCGGGCCCAACACAGATACGCAGTATTTT.